This T cell receptor beta chain was sequenced for a study of blood T cell repertoires in COVID-19. Participants came from fewer than 25 US areas, aged about 18 to 95 years. Cohorts were determined from participant-reported clinical history. No more than 2 weeks before study entry, exposed participants had met a case of COVID-19. Per the original data handling: Quantification of nucleated cells was approximated via reference gene primer amplification. TCRdb's copy holds only in-frame clones and misses some; the assay was immunoSEQ multiplex PCR. That table gives V, J and clone size, and the DNA gave D and trimming. The sample carries a few hundred thousand clones, 90% recorded once. V lost 7 bases and J 1 base, leaving 14 bases between the germline ends. The length of the CDR3 is 14 residues. Per the germline V gene, CDR1 is SGHRS and CDR2 is YFSETQ.

The sample consisted of PBMCs or T cells enriched from blood (not recorded which). The TCR originated in a young man who had been exposed to COVID-19. This chain connects TRBV5-1 to TRBJ1-1, with unresolved D. The CDR3 protein is CASSTLLRNTEAFF. The CDR3 DNA reads as TGCGCCAGCTCCACCCTACTGCGGAACACTGAAGCTTTCTTT.